This passage covers 17 T cell receptor beta chains from one sample sequenced in a study of blood T cell repertoires in COVID-19. The table came from immunoSEQ multiplex PCR; TCRdb's copy has only in-frame clones and leaves some out. Of about 230,000 clones listed, approximately 90% are singletons. Sequenced sample: peripheral blood. These receptors were collected from a man aged 50-60 years with COVID-19, enrolled during active disease.

The gene calls are TRBV11-2 and TRBJ2-7, with TRBD1 as a possible D gene (5 bases). The CDR3 loop spans 17 amino acids. V lost 4 bases, J lost 2 bases, and 21 bases lay in between. CDR1 is SGHAT, CDR2 FQNNGV, per germline. This CDR3 is CASSSHKGHPSTYEQYF. CDR3 DNA: TGTGCCAGCAGCTCTCATAAAGGACACCCATCCACCTACGAGCAGTACTTC.

The sample holds one count of this clone. The chain employs TRBV7-8 and TRBJ1-3; 7 bases are shared with TRBD1. Per germline, CDR1 SGHVS and CDR2 FQNEAQ. The CDR3 is made up of 14 amino acids. V lost 4 bases to trimming and J lost 2 bases; unmatched junction nucleotides: 2. This CDR3 is CASSSGQAGNTIYF. The CDR3 coding sequence is TGTGCCAGCAGCTCCGGACAGGCTGGAAACACCATATATTTT.

The rearrangement joins TRBV5-1 to TRBJ2-7; no definite D call. Per germline, CDR1 SGHRS and CDR2 YFSETQ. The CDR3 runs to 15 residues. With 0 bases removed from V and 0 bases from J, the gap between germline ends came to 10 bases. CDR3 DNA: TGCGCCAGCAGCTTGGAGTGGAGAAGCTCCTACGAGCAGTACTTC. Protein sequence: CASSLEWRSSYEQYF.

V is TRBV19 and J is TRBJ1-5, with 9 nucleotides matching TRBD1. With V trimmed by 4 bases and J by 5 bases, 21 bases remained unmatched. CDR3 length: 20 amino acids. Germline CDR1 reads LNHDA; CDR2 reads SQIVND (reference sequence). The CDR3 DNA follows: TGTGCCAGTAGTACCAACCGTTGGGGACAGGGTATGTCGGCCTATCAGCCCCAGCATTTT. Translating gives CASSTNRWGQGMSAYQPQHF.

This clone was seen just once. V and J are TRBV6-6 and TRBJ1-5; weak D call: TRBD1 (5 bases). The CDR3 length is 16 residues. Germline V gene sequence: CDR1 MNHNY, CDR2 SVGAGI (reference sequence). Trimming stripped 5 bases from V and 2 bases from J, with 16 bases between. CDR3 amino acids: CASSRLGGRGNQPQHF. CDR3 in DNA: TGTGCCAGCAGTAGACTGGGGGGTCGGGGCAATCAGCCCCAGCATTTT.

This chain joins TRBV12-3 or TRBV12-4 and TRBJ1-1; 7 bases are shared with TRBD1. The CDR3 totals 13 residues. V dropped 8 bases and J dropped 2; count of bases not matched to a gene: 5. The CDR3 nucleotides read TGTGCCAGCGCTGGGGACAGAAACACTGAAGCTTTCTTT. Protein sequence: CASAGDRNTEAFF.

The chain has TRBV28 and TRBJ2-7, with 7 positions matching TRBD2. This CDR3 region has 14 residues. CDR1 is MDHEN, CDR2 SYDVKM, per germline. Unmatched junction bases numbered 3, after V lost 1 base and J lost 3 bases. The CDR3 loop reads CASSLYGGVYEQYF. Written as DNA, the CDR3 is TGTGCCAGCAGTTTATATGGGGGGGTCTACGAGCAGTACTTC. The variable domain in full, with the rest retrieved from reference TRBV28 and TRBJ2-7, is DVKVTQSSRYLVKRTGEKVFLECVQDMDHENMFWYRQDPGLGLRLIYFSYDVKMKEKGDIPEGYSVSREKKERFSLILESASTNQTSMYLCASSLYGGVYEQYFGPGTRLTVT.

This rearrangement joins TRBV19 to TRBJ1-6; no clear D gene. Germline values: CDR1 LNHDA, CDR2 SQIVND (reference sequence). The CDR3 contains 14 residues. Trimming left V 7 bases short and J 8 bases short, with 15 bases between. The CDR3 region is CASTGLGADSPLHF. CDR3 coding DNA: TGTGCCAGTACCGGACTGGGAGCGGATTCACCCCTCCACTTT.

This chain connects TRBV4-2 to TRBJ2-7; 11 positions agree with TRBD1. This CDR3 spans 16 amino acids. Germline loops: CDR1 LGHNA, CDR2 YNFKEQ. After removal of 1 base from V and 4 bases from J, the junction contained 6 bases not matched to a gene. This CDR3 is CASSQGGDRGLYEQYF. In DNA, the CDR3 is TGTGCCAGCAGCCAAGGCGGGGACAGGGGGTTGTACGAGCAGTACTTC.

This sequence joins TRBV9 and TRBJ2-3; D not certain. The germline CDR1 and CDR2 sequences are SGDLS and YYNGEE. The germline V and J ends were trimmed by 3 bases and 6 bases, with 14 bases remaining between them. The CDR3 has 14 amino acids. The CDR3 DNA sequence: TGTGCCAGCAGCGCAACCCAGGTGTGGGATACGCAGTATTTT. It yields the protein CASSATQVWDTQYF.

This clone was detected a few times. V usage is TRBV11-2 and J usage is TRBJ1-6, with TRBD1 matching 12 bases. CDR1 and CDR2 (germline): SGHAT, FQNNGV. Trimming cost V 5 bases and J 7 bases; bases outside gene matches: 6. The CDR3 has 16 amino acids. The CDR3 DNA sequence: TGTGCCAGCAGCACGCAAGGGACAGGGGGCAATTCACCCCTCCACTTT. Translating gives CASSTQGTGGNSPLHF.

This clone was found once. The rearrangement links TRBV27 to TRBJ1-5; D not resolved. Trimming took 3 bases from V and 5 from J, leaving 8 bases between them. In germline, CDR1 is MNHEY, CDR2 SMNVEV (reference sequence). This CDR3 region has 13 residues. CDR3 loop: CASSLAPHQPQHF. CDR3 nucleotide sequence: TGTGCCAGCAGTTTGGCTCCACATCAGCCCCAGCATTTT.

The V call is TRBV28, the J call TRBJ1-2; D might be TRBD1 (6 bases). The V end lost 3 bases, the J end lost 6 bases, and 14 bases lay between the germline ends. In germline, CDR1 is MDHEN, CDR2 SYDVKM. There are 14 residues in the CDR3. CDR3 in amino acids: CASSFVGAFNGYTF. The CDR3 DNA reads as TGTGCCAGCAGTTTCGTGGGGGCGTTCAATGGCTACACCTTC.

The CDR3 is CASSRKDRGDGELFF. Written as DNA, the CDR3 is TGTGCCAGCAGCCGGAAGGACAGGGGGGACGGGGAGCTGTTTTTT. This rearrangement joins TRBV6-5 to TRBJ2-2; 10 positions agree with TRBD1. V was pared by 6 bases and J by 7 bases, with 8 bases of the junction left unmatched. Germline V gene lookup returns CDR1 MNHEY and CDR2 SVGAGI. CDR3 length equals 15 residues.

J is TRBJ1-5 and V is TRBV30, with TRBD1 matching 8 bases. The germline gives CDR1 GTSNPN, CDR2 SVGIG (reference sequence). Unmatched junction bases numbered 1, after V lost 0 bases and J lost 6 bases. This CDR3 has 13 amino acids. The CDR3 spells CAWSVQGAQPQHF. For the CDR3, the DNA is TGTGCCTGGAGTGTTCAGGGGGCTCAGCCCCAGCATTTT.

The chain has TRBV6-1 and TRBJ2-7; tentatively, D is TRBD2 (8 bases). V was cut by 4 bases and J by 3 bases, with 28 bases left in between. The CDR3 totals 19 residues. CDR1 is MNHNS and CDR2 is SASEGT in the germline V gene. In DNA, the CDR3 is TGTGCCAGCAGTGCCGGAGGGGGCGCGGGGGGTCAATCGATCTACGAGCAGTACTTC. Translation gives CASSAGGGAGGQSIYEQYF.

V usage is TRBV7-9 and J usage is TRBJ1-1, with D hard to call. The germline V gene encodes CDR1 SEHNR and CDR2 FQNEAQ (reference sequence). V lost 2 bases and J 10 bases, leaving 14 bases between the germline ends. CDR3 length equals 13 residues. The CDR3 region has the DNA TGTGCCAGCAGCTTATTAGAGAAGTATCGAGCTTTCTTT. Amino acids: CASSLLEKYRAFF. The full variable domain, with the rest looked up from reference TRBV7-9 and TRBJ1-1, is DTGVSQNPRHKITKRGQNVTFRCDPISEHNRLYWYRQTLGQGPEFLTYFQNEAQLEKSRLLSDRFSAERPKGSFSTLEIQRTEQGDSAMYLCASSLLEKYRAFFGQGTRLTVV.